The subject of this entry is one TCR beta chain. Its antigen remains unidentified. The unexposed donors gave CD4+ T cells in 2011-2018, prior to COVID-19. After about 10 days of culture, CD4+ T cells were isolated. Testing used SARS-CoV-2 S/N and four cold-coronavirus spikes on unexposed-donor CD4+ T cells, cells permitting. This sample was included in a study of CD4 T cells in relation to SARS-CoV-2 and coronaviruses. On the study more broadly: The negative reference was HIV-1 Nef peptide pool or peptide-free culture.

The study, taken as a whole, reports: The cross-reactivity analysis covered only spike protein, not other viral proteins.

The repertoire was sequenced with immunoSEQ multiplex PCR; TCRdb's copy has only in-frame clones and lacks some. The table has around 28,000 clones, 74% seen once. The germline V gene has CDR1 PRHDT and CDR2 FYEKMQ (reference sequence). V trimming: 2 bases; J trimming: 6 bases; junction bases outside the gene matches: 1. The CDR3 loop spans 14 amino acids. The chain combines TRBV13 with TRBJ1-4, with 9 bases lining up with TRBD1. The sequence was obtained from a human donor in good health. The sequencing sample was made of CD4+ T cells from PBMCs, cultured in vitro. The CDR3 DNA is TGTGCCAGCAGCTTAACAGGGGGCGATGAAAAACTGTTTTTT. Translating gives CASSLTGGDEKLFF.